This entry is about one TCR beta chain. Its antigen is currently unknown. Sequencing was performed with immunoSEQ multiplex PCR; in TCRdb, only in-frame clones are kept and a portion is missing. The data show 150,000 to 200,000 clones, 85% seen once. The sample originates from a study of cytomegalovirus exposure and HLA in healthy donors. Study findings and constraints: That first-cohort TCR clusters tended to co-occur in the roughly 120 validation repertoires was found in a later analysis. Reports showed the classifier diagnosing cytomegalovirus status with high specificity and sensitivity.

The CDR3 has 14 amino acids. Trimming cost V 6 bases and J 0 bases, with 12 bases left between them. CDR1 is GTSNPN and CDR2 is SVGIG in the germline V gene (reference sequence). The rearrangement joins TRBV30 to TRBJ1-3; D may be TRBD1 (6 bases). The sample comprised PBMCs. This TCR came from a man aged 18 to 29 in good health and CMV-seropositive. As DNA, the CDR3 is TGTGCCTGTCCACAGGGTGGCTCTGGAAACACCATATATTTT. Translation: CACPQGGSGNTIYF.